The 22 T cell receptor beta chains reported below all come from one sample, sequenced in a study of Tregs in tolerant kidney transplant recipients. Sequencing used immunoSEQ multiplex PCR; TCRdb keeps in-frame clones, though not all of them. The sample table includes 50,000 or so clones. The sample consisted of CD4+ T cells from blood, taken before the transplant. Receptor source: a human donor who received a combined kidney and bone marrow transplant.

In the case of this clone: The sequenced fragment ends 3 residues before the CDR3 boundary, so the rest is inferred from the germline J gene. V gene TRBV20-1 combines with J gene TRBJ2-5; 9 nucleotides align to TRBD1. Trimming removed 0 bases from V and 5 bases from J; junction bases left unmatched: 4. The CDR3 loop spans 14 amino acids. The germline V gene encodes CDR1 DFQATT and CDR2 SNEGSKA (reference sequence). CDR3 region: CSARDGTGWETQYF. The sequenced part of the CDR3 DNA is TGCAGTGCTAGAGATGGGACAGGGTGGGAGACC.

Worth noting for this clone: The CDR3 is cut off 3 residues early in the read; its end comes from the germline J gene. This rearrangement joins TRBV2 to TRBJ2-1, with 13 bases matching TRBD2. The CDR3 length is 15 residues. V lost 7 bases and J lost 9; bases outside the gene matches: 9. CDR1 SNHLY and CDR2 FYNNEI come from the germline V gene. The CDR3 DNA, read in part, is TGTGCCAGCAATCCCCTGGGACTAGCGGGGAGTGAG. Translating it yields CASNPLGLAGSE. The CDR3 reads in full as CASNPLGLAGSEQFF.

About this clone: The read ends 3 residues before the CDR3 terminus; that terminus is restored from the germline J gene. V and J are TRBV5-1 and TRBJ1-2; D uncertain. Germline CDR1 is SGHRS and CDR2 is YFSETQ. The CDR3 totals 16 residues. Trimming left V 0 bases short and J 2 bases short, with 14 bases between. The covered CDR3 bases are TGCGCCAGCAGCTTGGCCAGGATCGGATCGAACTATGGC. Translation: CASSLARIGSNYG. The full-length CDR3 reads as CASSLARIGSNYGYTF.

As concerns this clone: Read sequence stops 3 residues before the CDR3 end, and the germline J gene provides the missing end. The rearrangement joins TRBV18 to TRBJ2-7, with 7 bases identical to TRBD2. Germline CDR1 is KGHSH and CDR2 is LQKENI. This CDR3 is 15 amino acids long. V was clipped by 6 bases and J by 2 bases; unmatched bases: 10. The CDR3 loop reads CASSGGTEETYEQYF. The sequenced CDR3 bases are TGTGCCAGCTCGGGGGGGACGGAGGAGACCTACGAG. Full variable domain (missing parts from reference TRBV18 and TRBJ2-7): NAGVMQNPRHLVRRRGQEARLRCSPMKGHSHVYWYRQLPEEGLKFMVYLQKENIIDESGMPKERFSAEFPKEGPSILRIQQVVRGDSAAYFCASSGGTEETYEQYFGPGTRLTVT.

Comment on this clone: From the germline J gene comes the end of the CDR3, since the read stops 3 residues before it. The chain joins TRBV30 to TRBJ1-6; TRBD1 aligns across 10 bases. V lost 5 bases and J lost 7; bases outside the gene matches: 5. Germline CDR1 GTSNPN, CDR2 SVGIG (reference sequence). The CDR3 length is 14 residues. The CDR3 bases that were read are TGTGCCTGGGGGACAGGGGCTCGGAATTCACCC. Translating gives CAWGTGARNSP. The whole CDR3 protein reads CAWGTGARNSPLHF.

A note on this clone: The read ends 3 residues early relative to the CDR3; the germline J gene fills the gap. The V gene is TRBV18, the J gene TRBJ1-3; the D gene is possibly TRBD1 (6 bases). The V end was cut by 3 bases, the J end by 6 bases, with 18 bases between. CDR3 length: 16 residues. Per the germline V gene, CDR1 is KGHSH and CDR2 is LQKENI. Partial CDR3 DNA: TGTGCCAGCTCACCGGTCGCTCAGGGGTTTGAAAACACC. Residues: CASSPVAQGFENT. The CDR3 as a whole reads CASSPVAQGFENTIYF.

With respect to this clone: The CDR3 goes on 3 residues after the read ends, and that part is filled in from the germline J gene. The chain is built from TRBV7-2 and TRBJ1-4; TRBD1 matches 7 bases. J lost 7 bases, V lost 3 bases, and 8 bases had no gene match. The CDR3 covers 15 residues. CDR1 is SGHTA, CDR2 FQGNSA, per germline. The DNA read from the CDR3 is TGTGCCAGCAGCTTTACAGGGAACAGGGGTGAAAAA. Translated: CASSFTGNRGEK. The entire CDR3 reads CASSFTGNRGEKLFF.

About this clone: The CDR3 end falls 3 residues outside the read, so it is completed with the germline J gene. The chain has TRBV7-9 and TRBJ2-3; TRBD2 aligns across 8 bases. The junction had 8 bases not matched to a gene; V was cut back by 3 bases and J by 6 bases. This CDR3 comprises 15 residues. Germline lookup yields CDR1 SEHNR and CDR2 FQNEAQ (reference sequence). CDR3 bases read: TGTGCCAGCAGCTTGAAGGGACTAGTATCGGATACG. Its protein product is CASSLKGLVSDT. The full CDR3 sequence reads CASSLKGLVSDTQYF. The full variable domain, completed using reference TRBV7-9 and TRBJ2-3, is DTGVSQNPRHKITKRGQNVTFRCDPISEHNRLYWYRQTLGQGPEFLTYFQNEAQLEKSRLLSDRFSAERPKGSFSTLEIQRTEQGDSAMYLCASSLKGLVSDTQYFGPGTRLTVL.

About this clone: The read ends 3 residues early relative to the CDR3; the germline J gene fills the gap. This chain joins TRBV11-2 and TRBJ1-2; D may be TRBD1 (5 bases). This CDR3 region has 12 residues. The germline CDR1 and CDR2 sequences are SGHAT and FQNNGV. The CDR3 reads CASSLAQGGYTF. Partial CDR3 DNA: TGTGCCAGCAGCTTAGCCCAGGGAGGC.

In the case of this clone: The read ends 3 residues before the CDR3 terminus; that terminus is restored from the germline J gene. This chain connects TRBV6-2 or TRBV6-3 to TRBJ2-7, with D uncertain. V lost 5 bases to trimming and J lost 2 bases, with 7 bases between them. Germline CDR1 MNHEY, CDR2 SVGEGT. There are 12 residues in the CDR3. CDR3 protein: CASSQSAYEQYF. The sequenced CDR3 bases are TGTGCCAGCAGTCAGAGCGCCTACGAG.

A remark on this clone: The read halts 3 residues ahead of the CDR3 end, with the missing end drawn from the germline J gene. The chain uses TRBV11-3 and TRBJ2-3; D uncertain. The germline V and J ends were trimmed by 5 bases and 5 bases, with 11 bases remaining between them. Looked up from germline, CDR1 is SGHNT and CDR2 is YENEEA. This CDR3 is built from 13 residues. The part of the CDR3 DNA that was read is TGTGCCAGCAGCCCTGCTTCGGGAGATACG. Protein product: CASSPASGDT. In full, the CDR3 is CASSPASGDTQYF.

Details on this clone: The CDR3 extends 3 residues past the end of the read, so its final part is completed from the germline J gene. The chain couples TRBV19 to TRBJ2-3; TRBD2 matches at 9 bases. This CDR3 is built from 16 residues. Germline assignment: CDR1 LNHDA and CDR2 SQIVND (reference sequence). After removal of 3 bases from V and 3 bases from J, the junction contained 7 bases not matched to a gene. CDR3 region: CASSIPLAGETDTQYF. Incomplete CDR3 DNA: TGTGCCAGTAGTATCCCCTTAGCGGGGGAAACAGATACG.

As to this clone: The read finishes 3 residues shy of the CDR3 end, and the germline J gene is used to complete it. The chain combines TRBV18 with TRBJ2-7; no firm D call. CDR3 length: 14 amino acids. With 3 bases removed from V and 0 bases from J, the gap between germline ends came to 9 bases. The germline gives CDR1 KGHSH, CDR2 LQKENI. The chain's CDR3 is CASSPASSSYEQYF. The sequenced part of the CDR3 DNA is TGTGCCAGCTCACCCGCATCCAGCTCCTACGAG.

About this clone: The read ends 3 residues before the CDR3 terminus; that terminus is restored from the germline J gene. This chain joins TRBV19 and TRBJ1-1; 10 bases match TRBD1. Looked up from germline, CDR1 is LNHDA and CDR2 is SQIVND (reference sequence). This CDR3 has 17 residues. V gave up 7 bases and J gave up 4 bases; unmatched junction bases: 15. CDR3 residues: CASKFSSSGQGSTEAFF. The CDR3 bases that were read are TGTGCCAGTAAATTTTCGAGTTCGGGACAGGGGTCCACTGAA. The full variable domain, in which reference TRBV19 and TRBJ1-1 provide the parts outside the CDR3, is DGGITQSPKYLFRKEGQNVTLSCEQNLNHDAMYWYRQDPGQGLRLIYYSQIVNDFQKGDIAEGYSVSREKKESFPLTVTSAQKNPTAFYLCASKFSSSGQGSTEAFFGQGTRLTVV.

Comment on this clone: The read terminates 3 residues ahead of where the CDR3 ends, so the germline J gene completes it. Other DNA sequences in this sample translate to the same CDR3. The genes are TRBV20-1 and TRBJ2-3, with TRBD2 matching over 13 bases. Losses at the gene ends were 5 bases for V and 1 base for J; bases not matched to a gene: 3. The CDR3 runs to 15 residues. Germline V lookup: CDR1 DFQATT, CDR2 SNEGSKA (reference sequence). The CDR3 sequence: CSASGLAGGTDTQYF. The DNA read from the CDR3 is TGCAGTGCTTCCGGACTAGCGGGGGGCACAGATACG.

With respect to this clone: The CDR3 extends 3 residues past the end of the read, so its final part is completed from the germline J gene. V usage is TRBV19 and J usage is TRBJ1-1; 7 nucleotides agree with TRBD1. The CDR3 is 15 amino acids. Germline assignment: CDR1 LNHDA and CDR2 SQIVND (reference sequence). Trimming cost V 4 bases and J 0 bases; bases outside gene matches: 5. The CDR3 reads CASSTTGQMNTEAFF. CDR3 bases read: TGTGCCAGTAGTACGACGGGACAGATGAACACTGAA.

As regards this clone: The read gets to within 3 residues of the CDR3 end, and the germline J gene fills in the rest. V usage is TRBV18 and J usage is TRBJ1-1; TRBD1 might be the D (6 bases). The CDR3 covers 13 residues. From germline, CDR1 is KGHSH and CDR2 LQKENI. The V and J ends lost 6 bases and 6 bases respectively, with 14 bases between them. The CDR3 bases that were read are TGTGCCAGCTCGGGGAGGGGGAAGTCTGAA. As protein: CASSGRGKSE. The whole CDR3 reads CASSGRGKSEAFF.

CDR3 bases read: TGTGCCAGCCGGTCGTCGGGGTGGAACTCCTACGAG. Translation gives CASRSSGWNSYE. The entire CDR3 sequence reads CASRSSGWNSYEQYF. The chain links TRBV7-2 to TRBJ2-7, with D perhaps matching TRBD2 (5 bases). The CDR3 end falls 3 residues outside the read, so it is completed with the germline J gene. Per germline, CDR1 SGHTA and CDR2 FQGNSA. This CDR3 has 15 residues. V lost 8 bases and J 0 bases, leaving 17 bases between the germline ends. The variable domain in full, completed from reference TRBV7-2 and TRBJ2-7, reads GAGVSQSPSNKVTEKGKDVELRCDPISGHTALYWYRQSLGQGLEFLIYFQGNSAPDKSGLPSDRFSAERTGGSVSTLTIQRTQQEDSAVYLCASRSSGWNSYEQYFGPGTRLTVT.

As to this clone: The read halts 3 residues ahead of the CDR3 end, with the missing end drawn from the germline J gene. The J gene is TRBJ2-3, the V gene TRBV20-1; D remains ambiguous. This CDR3 contains 11 residues. The germline V and J ends were trimmed by 1 base and 4 bases, with 3 bases remaining between them. Germline V CDR1 and CDR2: DFQATT, SNEGSKA (reference sequence). CDR3 protein: CSARVSDTQYF. The DNA read from the CDR3 is TGCAGTGCTAGAGTCTCAGATACG.

As regards this clone: The read ends 3 residues early relative to the CDR3; the germline J gene fills the gap. This chain links TRBV6-2 or TRBV6-3 with TRBJ2-5; tentative D call: TRBD1 (6 bases). There are 15 residues in the CDR3. Per germline, CDR1 MNHEY and CDR2 SVGEGT. Trimming took off 5 bases at V and 4 bases at J, with 17 bases between the two ends. CDR3 sequence: CASSALGAGVETQYF. The CDR3 DNA, read in part, is TGTGCCAGCAGTGCTTTGGGGGCAGGGGTAGAGACC.

Concerning this clone: The read ends 3 residues shy of where the CDR3 ends; the end is completed using the germline J gene. V and J are TRBV10-3 and TRBJ1-6; D possibly corresponds to TRBD1 (6 bases). The CDR3 loop spans 13 amino acids. Germline values: CDR1 ENHRY, CDR2 SYGVKD. The CDR3 is CARWTVYKSPLHF. CDR3 bases read: TGTGCCAGGTGGACAGTGTATAAATCGCCC.

A note on this clone: The read ends 3 residues before the CDR3 terminus; that terminus is restored from the germline J gene. The rearrangement links TRBV5-1 to TRBJ1-1; 7 bases line up with TRBD1. Germline V CDR1 and CDR2: SGHRS, YFSETQ. Trimming removed 3 bases from V and 0 bases from J; junction bases left unmatched: 5. This CDR3 is 15 amino acids long. The DNA read from the CDR3 is TGCGCCAGCAGCTGGAAAGGGACAGTGAACACTGAA. Amino acid sequence: CASSWKGTVNTE. The entire CDR3 protein reads CASSWKGTVNTEAFF.